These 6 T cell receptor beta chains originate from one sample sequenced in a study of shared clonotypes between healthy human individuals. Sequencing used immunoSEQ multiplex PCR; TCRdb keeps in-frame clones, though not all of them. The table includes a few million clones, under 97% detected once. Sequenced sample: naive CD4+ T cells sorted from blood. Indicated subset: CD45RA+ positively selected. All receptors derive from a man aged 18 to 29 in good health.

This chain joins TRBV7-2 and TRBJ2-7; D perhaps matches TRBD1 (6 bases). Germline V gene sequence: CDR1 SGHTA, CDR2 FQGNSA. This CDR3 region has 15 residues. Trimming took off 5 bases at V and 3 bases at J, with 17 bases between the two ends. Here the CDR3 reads CASSIIGAGVYEQYF. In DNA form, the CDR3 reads TGTGCCAGCAGCATTATAGGGGCAGGGGTCTACGAGCAGTACTTC.

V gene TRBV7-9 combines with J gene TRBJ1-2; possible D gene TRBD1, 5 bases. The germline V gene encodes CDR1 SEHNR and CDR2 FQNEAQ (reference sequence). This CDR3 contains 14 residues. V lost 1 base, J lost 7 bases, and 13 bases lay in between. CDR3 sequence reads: CASSLVRGIGGYTF. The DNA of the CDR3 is TGTGCCAGCAGCTTAGTTAGGGGAATCGGTGGCTACACCTTC.

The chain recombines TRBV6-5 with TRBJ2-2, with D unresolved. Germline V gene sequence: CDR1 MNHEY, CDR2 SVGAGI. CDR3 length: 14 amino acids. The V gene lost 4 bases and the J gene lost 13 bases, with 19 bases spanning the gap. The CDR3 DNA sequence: TGTGCCAGCAGTTCCCGCCCCGACTTCGAGTGGCTGTTTTTT. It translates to CASSSRPDFEWLFF.

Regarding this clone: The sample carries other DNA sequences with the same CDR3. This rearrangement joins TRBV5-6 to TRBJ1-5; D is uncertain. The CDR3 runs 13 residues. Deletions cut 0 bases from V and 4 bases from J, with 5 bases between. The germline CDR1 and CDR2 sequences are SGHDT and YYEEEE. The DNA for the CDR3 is TGTGCCAGCAGCTTGGAAAGGAATCAGCCCCAGCATTTT. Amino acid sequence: CASSLERNQPQHF.

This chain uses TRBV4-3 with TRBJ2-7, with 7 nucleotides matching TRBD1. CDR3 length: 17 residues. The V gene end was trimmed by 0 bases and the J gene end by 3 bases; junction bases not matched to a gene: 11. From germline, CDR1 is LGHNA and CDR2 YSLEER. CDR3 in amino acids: CASSQERGTAVGYEQYF. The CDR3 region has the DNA TGCGCCAGCAGCCAAGAGAGAGGGACAGCAGTCGGCTACGAGCAGTACTTC.

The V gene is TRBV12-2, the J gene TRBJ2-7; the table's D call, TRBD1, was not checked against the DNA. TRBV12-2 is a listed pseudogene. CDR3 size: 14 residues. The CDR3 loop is CASRSVGQSYEQYF. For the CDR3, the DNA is TGTGCAAGTCGCTCCGTGGGACAGTCCTACGAGCAGTACTTC.